A selection of T cell receptor beta chains follows, all from one sample in a study of blood T cell repertoires in COVID-19. Profiled with immunoSEQ multiplex PCR; TCRdb holds only in-frame clones, not every one. The data contain around 70,000 clones, 80% to 90% of them singletons. The sample was peripheral blood. Receptor source: a woman older than 75 with active or convalescent COVID-19. Each CDR3 is given with its conserved first and last residue. D genes are given only for firm matches. Not every row has a clone size; where given, it reads once, few, many or a size class.

TRBD1	TRBV5-4	.	TRBJ2-5	TGTGCCAGCAGCCCGGACAGGGGTTCGGAGACCCAGTACTTC	CASSPDRGSETQYF
TRBD2	TRBV2	once	TRBJ2-3	TGTGCCAGCACCAAACGGGGGGGCGATACGCAGTATTTT	CASTKRGGDTQYF
.	TRBV5-4	.	TRBJ1-2	TGTGCCAGCAGCCCGACCTTGGAGGCTCGAGGCTACACCTTC	CASSPTLEARGYTF
TRBD1	TRBV5-1	.	TRBJ2-7	TGCGCCAGCGGATCCGGGACAGCGACCTACGAGCAGTACTTC	CASGSGTATYEQYF
TRBD2	TRBV7-8	few	TRBJ2-1	TGTGCCAGCAGCTTAGTCGTCACTAGCGCGTTGGGTGAGCAGTTCTTC	CASSLVVTSALGEQFF
.	TRBV5-1	.	TRBJ2-7	TGCGCCAGCAGCTTTACATCCTACGAGCAGTACTTC	CASSFTSYEQYF
TRBD1	TRBV6-2/TRBV6-3	.	TRBJ2-3	TGTGCCAGCAGTTACCGACCGGGACAGCCCACAGATACGCAGTATTTT	CASSYRPGQPTDTQYF
TRBD2	TRBV2	once	TRBJ2-3	TGTGCCAGCAGTGTCGTAGCGGGAGGGGCAGATACGCAGTATTTT	CASSVVAGGADTQYF
TRBD1	TRBV24-1	few	TRBJ1-4	TGTGCCACCAGTGATCCCGGACAGGGGGGAAAACTGTTTTTT	CATSDPGQGGKLFF
.	TRBV28	.	TRBJ1-2	TGTGCCACCGACCTTGTACAGGGAAGCGGCTACACCTTC	CATDLVQGSGYTF
TRBD2	TRBV4-2	.	TRBJ2-3	TGTGCCAGCAGCGGGACTAGCGGGGGGTTAGATACGCAGTATTTT	CASSGTSGGLDTQYF
.	TRBV3-1/TRBV3-2	.	TRBJ1-1	TGTGCCAGCAGCTCGACAGGGAACACTGAAGCTTTCTTT	CASSSTGNTEAFF
TRBD1	TRBV28	.	TRBJ1-4	TGTGCCAGCAGTCCGGACAGGGGGCATGAAAAACTGTTTTTT	CASSPDRGHEKLFF
TRBD2	TRBV7-9	few	TRBJ2-7	TGTGCCAGCAGCTCCAACTTGGGCGGGAGCTACGAGCAGTACTTC	CASSSNLGGSYEQYF
TRBD1	TRBV30	.	TRBJ2-7	TGTGCCTGGAGTCGGGGACAGGGGGCAGGAGAGCAGTACTTC	CAWSRGQGAGEQYF
.	TRBV18	once	TRBJ1-5	TGTGCCAGCTCACCCGGGCTCGGGGGCAATCAGCCCCAGCATTTT	CASSPGLGGNQPQHF
.	TRBV18	.	TRBJ2-5	TGTGCCAGCTCACCGCTTCCCCCTACAGGGTTTCGAGTGGAGACCCAGTACTTC	CASSPLPPTGFRVETQYF
TRBD1	TRBV10-3	.	TRBJ2-1	TGTGCCATCAGTGGCAGGGGGCTTGATAATGAGCAGTTCTTC	CAISGRGLDNEQFF
.	TRBV5-1	.	TRBJ1-5	TGCGCCAGCAGCCTGGAGGGGCCTTATAGCAATCAGCCCCAGCATTTT	CASSLEGPYSNQPQHF
TRBD1	TRBV6-5	.	TRBJ1-1	TGTGCCAGCAGTTACTCCGGGACAGCCAAGACTGAAGCTTTCTTT	CASSYSGTAKTEAFF
TRBD1	TRBV30	.	TRBJ1-1	TGTGCCTGGAGCGTAACAGGGGGTAACACTGAAGCTTTCTTT	CAWSVTGGNTEAFF
TRBD1	TRBV30	.	TRBJ1-3	TGTGCCTGGAGTACCGGGACAGGCTCTGGAAACACCATATATTTT	CAWSTGTGSGNTIYF
.	TRBV6-5	.	TRBJ1-3	TGTGCCAGCAGTTACGGGGCAGTGACCTCTGGAAACACCATATATTTT	CASSYGAVTSGNTIYF
.	TRBV5-6	.	TRBJ1-5	TGTGCCAGCAGCAGAAAAACAGGGAGTAATCAGCCCCAGCATTTT	CASSRKTGSNQPQHF
.	TRBV6-6	.	TRBJ2-3	TGTGCCAGCACGGGGTGGATGGGGGATACGCAGTATTTT	CASTGWMGDTQYF
TRBD1	TRBV6-5	.	TRBJ1-5	TGTGCCAGCAGCCGTCAGGGACAGGGGGATCAGCCCCAGCATTTT	CASSRQGQGDQPQHF
TRBD2	TRBV7-2	.	TRBJ2-3	TGTGCCAGCAGCTCAAAACTAGCGGGGGGCTTAGGTACGCAGTATTTT	CASSSKLAGGLGTQYF
TRBD2	TRBV5-1	.	TRBJ2-1	TGCGCCAGCAGCTACGGGACTAGCTTTAATGAGCAGTTCTTC	CASSYGTSFNEQFF
.	TRBV30	.	TRBJ1-1	TGTGCGTTTCAGGGCACTGAAGCTTTCTTT	CAFQGTEAFF
.	TRBV12-3/TRBV12-4	few	TRBJ2-3	TGTGCCAGCAGTTTACTCGCCGGAGATACGCAGTATTTT	CASSLLAGDTQYF
TRBD1	TRBV28	.	TRBJ1-2	TGTGCCAGCAATGGACAGGGCAGTGGCTACACCTTC	CASNGQGSGYTF
.	TRBV6-6	.	TRBJ1-1	TGTGCCAGCAGTTCCCCAGTGAACACTGAAGCTTTCTTT	CASSSPVNTEAFF
TRBD1	TRBV30	.	TRBJ1-1	TGTGCCTGGAGTGGACAGGGGAACACTGAAGCTTTCTTT	CAWSGQGNTEAFF
.	TRBV7-2	.	TRBJ1-2	TGTGCCAGCAGCCGCGACCCGGAGGCGGGAGGCTACACCTTC	CASSRDPEAGGYTF
TRBD1	TRBV6-6	.	TRBJ1-5	TGTGCCAGCAGCTCCGGGACAGGCAATCAGCCCCAGCATTTT	CASSSGTGNQPQHF
.	TRBV19	.	TRBJ1-4	TGTGCCAGTAGGACGCGGGGGGCGAGAGCGACTAATGAAAAACTGTTTTTT	CASRTRGARATNEKLFF
.	TRBV28	few	TRBJ2-5	TGTGCCAGCAGTCGCCCTCAGGGCCAAGAGACCCAGTACTTC	CASSRPQGQETQYF
TRBD2	TRBV7-2	.	TRBJ2-2	TGTGCCAGCAGGCGAGGGACTAGCGGAAACACCGGGGAGCTGTTTTTT	CASRRGTSGNTGELFF
.	TRBV28	.	TRBJ2-7	TGTGCCAGCAGTTTACCTGGACACGGTGGATACGAGCAGTACTTC	CASSLPGHGGYEQYF
TRBD1	TRBV5-1	.	TRBJ2-5	TGCGCCAGCAGCCCGGGACAGGGGGCGCTTGGGGAGACCCAGTACTTC	CASSPGQGALGETQYF
.	TRBV18	.	TRBJ2-7	TGTGCCAGCTCACCAATTCCCCCTACCGCCACCTACGAGCAGTACTTC	CASSPIPPTATYEQYF
.	TRBV5-5	.	TRBJ2-5	TGTGCCAGCAGCCCCAGACCGGGAGAGACCCAGTACTTC	CASSPRPGETQYF